The T cell receptor (beta chain) described here comes from a study of cytomegalovirus exposure and HLA in healthy donors. The overall study: An early data release held 79 million or so unique TCRs from HLA-typed donors.

Worth noting for this clone: Antigen: not known.

Findings and limits, study-wide: Reports described diagnosis of cytomegalovirus status by the classifier as highly specific and sensitive. Follow-up analysis later connected one missense variant in DCLRE1C with trimming of TCR beta V- and J-genes. Among TCR beta chains, those listed as cytomegalovirus-associated numbered over 150.

Germline assignment: CDR1 ENHRY and CDR2 SYGVKD. This CDR3 spans 11 amino acids. Between the trimmed V and J ends, which lost 7 bases and 13 bases, there was a span of 16 bases. The PCR used 60 Vbeta and 13 Jbeta primers. Repertoires were generated with immunoSEQ multiplex PCR, while TCRdb's copy carries only in-frame clones and drops some. The table records 100,000 or so clones, roughly 75% of them present only once. The chain joins TRBV10-3 to TRBJ1-2; D perhaps matches TRBD1 (5 bases). Sequencing was carried out using PBMCs. This TCR came from a man aged 25 to 40 in good health and CMV-seronegative. This CDR3 reads CAITGGGIVTF. The CDR3 DNA is TGTGCCATCACGGGGGGGGGAATTGTCACCTTC.